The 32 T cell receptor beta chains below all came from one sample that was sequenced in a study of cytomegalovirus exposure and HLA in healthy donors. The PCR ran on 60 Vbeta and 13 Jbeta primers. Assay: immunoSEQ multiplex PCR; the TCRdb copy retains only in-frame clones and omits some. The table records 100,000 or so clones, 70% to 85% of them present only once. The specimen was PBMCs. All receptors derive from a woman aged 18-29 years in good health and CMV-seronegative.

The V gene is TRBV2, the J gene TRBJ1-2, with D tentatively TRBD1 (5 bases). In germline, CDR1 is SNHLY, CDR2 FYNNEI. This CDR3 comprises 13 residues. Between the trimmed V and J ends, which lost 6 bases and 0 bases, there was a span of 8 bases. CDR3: CASRQVSNYGYTF. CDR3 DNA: TGTGCCAGCAGACAGGTGTCTAACTATGGCTACACCTTC.

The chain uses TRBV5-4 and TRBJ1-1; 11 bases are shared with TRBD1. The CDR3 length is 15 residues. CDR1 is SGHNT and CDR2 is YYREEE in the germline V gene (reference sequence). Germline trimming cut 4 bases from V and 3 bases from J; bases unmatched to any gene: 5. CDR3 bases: TGTGCCAGCAGCATAGGACAGGGGGCCCACACTGAAGCTTTCTTT. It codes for CASSIGQGAHTEAFF. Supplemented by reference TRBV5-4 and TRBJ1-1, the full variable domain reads ETGVTQSPTHLIKTRGQQVTLRCSSQSGHNTVSWYQQALGQGPQFIFQYYREEENGRGNFPPRFSGLQFPNYSSELNVNALELDDSALYLCASSIGQGAHTEAFFGQGTRLTVV.

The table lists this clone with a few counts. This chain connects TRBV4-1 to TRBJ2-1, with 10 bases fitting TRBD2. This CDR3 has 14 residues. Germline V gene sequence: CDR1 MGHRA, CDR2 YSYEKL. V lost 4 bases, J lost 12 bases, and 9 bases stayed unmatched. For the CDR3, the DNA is TGCGCCAGCAGCCGGGCTAGCGGGAGAGAATGGCAGTTCTTC. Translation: CASSRASGREWQFF.

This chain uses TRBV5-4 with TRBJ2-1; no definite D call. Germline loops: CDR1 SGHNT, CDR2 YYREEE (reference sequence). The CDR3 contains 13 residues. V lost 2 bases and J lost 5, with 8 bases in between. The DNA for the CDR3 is TGTGCCAGCAGCTTTCGACGGGACAATGAGCAGTTCTTC. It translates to CASSFRRDNEQFF.

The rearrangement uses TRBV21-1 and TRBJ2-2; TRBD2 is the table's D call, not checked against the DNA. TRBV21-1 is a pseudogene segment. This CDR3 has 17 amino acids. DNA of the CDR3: TGTGCCAGCAGCAAAGTGGGGGGGGTTCGGAACACCGGGGAGCTGTTTTTT. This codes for CASSKVGGVRNTGELFF.

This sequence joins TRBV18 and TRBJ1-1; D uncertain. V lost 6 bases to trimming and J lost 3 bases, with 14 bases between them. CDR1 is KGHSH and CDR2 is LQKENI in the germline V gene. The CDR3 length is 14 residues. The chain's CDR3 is CASSPLRGDTEAFF. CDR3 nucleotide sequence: TGTGCCAGCTCGCCTCTACGCGGAGACACTGAAGCTTTCTTT.

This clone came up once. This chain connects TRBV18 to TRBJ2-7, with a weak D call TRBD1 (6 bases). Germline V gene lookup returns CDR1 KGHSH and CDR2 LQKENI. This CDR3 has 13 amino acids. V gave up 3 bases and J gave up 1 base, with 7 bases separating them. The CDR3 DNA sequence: TGTGCCAGCTCACCTAGGGGGTCCTACGAGCAGTACTTC. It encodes CASSPRGSYEQYF.

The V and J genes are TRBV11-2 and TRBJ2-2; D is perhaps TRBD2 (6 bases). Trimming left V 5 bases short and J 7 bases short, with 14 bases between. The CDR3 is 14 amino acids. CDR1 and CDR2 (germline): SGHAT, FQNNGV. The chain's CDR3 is CASSPTRDGGELFF. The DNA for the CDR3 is TGTGCCAGCAGCCCCACGCGGGATGGCGGGGAGCTGTTTTTT.

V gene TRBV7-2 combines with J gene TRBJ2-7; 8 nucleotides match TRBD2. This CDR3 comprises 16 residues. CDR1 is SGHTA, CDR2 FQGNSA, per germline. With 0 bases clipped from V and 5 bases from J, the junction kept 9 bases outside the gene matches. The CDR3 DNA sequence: TGTGCCAGCAGCTTAGCGCCCAGCGGGAGTTCCAACGAGCAGTACTTC. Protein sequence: CASSLAPSGSSNEQYF.

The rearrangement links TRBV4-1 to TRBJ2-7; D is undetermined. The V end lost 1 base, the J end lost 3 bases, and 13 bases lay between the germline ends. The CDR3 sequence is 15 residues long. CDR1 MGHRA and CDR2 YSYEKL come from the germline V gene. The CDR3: CASSQVLAPGYEQYF. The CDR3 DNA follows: TGCGCCAGCAGCCAAGTGTTAGCTCCGGGCTACGAGCAGTACTTC.

The CDR3 spells CASSEAASYGYTF. In DNA form, the CDR3 reads TGTGCCAGCAGCGAGGCGGCGAGCTATGGCTACACCTTC. The rearrangement links TRBV7-2 to TRBJ1-2; no clear D. This CDR3 has 13 amino acids. CDR1 is SGHTA, CDR2 FQGNSA, per germline. The ends were cut back, 5 bases at V and 4 bases at J, with 11 bases in the middle.

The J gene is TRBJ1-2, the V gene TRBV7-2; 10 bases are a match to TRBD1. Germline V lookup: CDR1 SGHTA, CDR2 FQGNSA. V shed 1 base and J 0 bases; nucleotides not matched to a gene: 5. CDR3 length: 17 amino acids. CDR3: CASSLGPGTGANYGYTF. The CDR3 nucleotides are TGTGCCAGCAGCTTAGGCCCCGGGACAGGGGCTAACTATGGCTACACCTTC.

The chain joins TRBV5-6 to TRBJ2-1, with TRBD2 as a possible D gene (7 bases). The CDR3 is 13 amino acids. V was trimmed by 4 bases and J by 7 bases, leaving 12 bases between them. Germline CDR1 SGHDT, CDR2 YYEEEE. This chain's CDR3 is CASSPGGNNEQFF. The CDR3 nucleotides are TGTGCCAGCAGCCCGGGGGGCAATAATGAGCAGTTCTTC.

The CDR3 DNA follows: TGCGCCAGCAGCCAAGTTACCCCGGGACAGGGGGCTTGGGGCACAGATACGCAGTATTTT. Translation: CASSQVTPGQGAWGTDTQYF. The chain couples TRBV4-1 to TRBJ2-3; 12 bases agree with TRBD1. V lost 1 base, J lost 1 base, and 12 bases stayed unmatched. Germline V gene sequence: CDR1 MGHRA, CDR2 YSYEKL. CDR3 length: 20 amino acids.

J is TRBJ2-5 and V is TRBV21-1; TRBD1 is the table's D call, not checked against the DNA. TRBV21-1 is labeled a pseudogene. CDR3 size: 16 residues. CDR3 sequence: CASNLCRTGPRETQYF. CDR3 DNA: TGTGCCAGCAACCTCTGTCGGACAGGGCCTCGAGAGACCCAGTACTTC.

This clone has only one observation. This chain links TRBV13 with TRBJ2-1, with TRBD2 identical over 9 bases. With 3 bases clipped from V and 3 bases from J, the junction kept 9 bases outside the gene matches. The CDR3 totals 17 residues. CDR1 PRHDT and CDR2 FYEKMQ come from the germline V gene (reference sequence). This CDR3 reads CASSFLPGTSSYNEQFF. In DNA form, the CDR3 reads TGTGCCAGCAGCTTTTTGCCGGGGACTAGCAGCTACAATGAGCAGTTCTTC.

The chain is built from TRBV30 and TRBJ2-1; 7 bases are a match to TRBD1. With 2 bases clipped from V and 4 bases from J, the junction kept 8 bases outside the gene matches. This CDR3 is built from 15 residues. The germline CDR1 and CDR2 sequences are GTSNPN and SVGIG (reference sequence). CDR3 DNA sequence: TGTGCCTGGAGTACGGCCGGGACAGAATACAATGAGCAGTTCTTC. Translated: CAWSTAGTEYNEQFF.

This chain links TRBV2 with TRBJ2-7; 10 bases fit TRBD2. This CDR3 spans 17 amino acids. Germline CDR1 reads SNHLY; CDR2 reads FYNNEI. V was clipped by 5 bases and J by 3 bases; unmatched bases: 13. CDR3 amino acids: CASSLPTGTSELYEQYF. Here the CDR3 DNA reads TGTGCCAGCAGTCTTCCCACCGGGACTAGCGAGCTCTACGAGCAGTACTTC.

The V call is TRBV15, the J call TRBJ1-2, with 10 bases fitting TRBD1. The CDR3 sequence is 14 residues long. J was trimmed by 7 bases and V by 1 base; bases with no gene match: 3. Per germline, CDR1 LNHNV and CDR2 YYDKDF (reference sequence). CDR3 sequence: CATSRVRDRGGYTF. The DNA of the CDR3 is TGTGCCACCAGCAGAGTACGGGACAGGGGTGGCTACACCTTC.

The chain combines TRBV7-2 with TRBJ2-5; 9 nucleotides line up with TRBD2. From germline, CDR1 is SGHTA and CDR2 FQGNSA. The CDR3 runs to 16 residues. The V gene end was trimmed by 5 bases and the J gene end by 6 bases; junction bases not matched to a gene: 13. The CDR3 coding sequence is TGTGCCAGCAGCAACTCGCTGCGGGGGGGCCTGAAGACCCAGTACTTC. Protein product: CASSNSLRGGLKTQYF.

As DNA, the CDR3 is TGTGCCAGCAGCTCATGGACTAGCGGGAGTGTCAGCACAGATACGCAGTATTTT. Its protein product is CASSSWTSGSVSTDTQYF. This chain links TRBV11-3 with TRBJ2-3, with 13 bases lining up with TRBD2. Germline V gives CDR1 SGHNT, CDR2 YENEEA. This CDR3 has 18 residues. V shed 4 bases and J 0 bases; nucleotides not matched to a gene: 7.

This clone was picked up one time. As DNA, the CDR3 is TGTGCCAGCAGCCATACTAGCGAAAGCACAGATACGCAGTATTTT. Amino acid sequence: CASSHTSESTDTQYF. The V and J genes are TRBV6-4 and TRBJ2-3; 7 bases are a match to TRBD2. The junction had 6 bases not matched to a gene; V was cut back by 6 bases and J by 0 bases. CDR1 and CDR2 from the germline V gene are MRHNA and SNTAGT. The length of the CDR3 is 15 residues.

The CDR3 coding sequence is TGCGCCAGCAGCTTGAGGGGATACGAGCAGTACTTC. This gives the protein CASSLRGYEQYF. The V call is TRBV5-1, the J call TRBJ2-5; the D gene is possibly TRBD1 (5 bases). The J call may be faulty, since TRBJ2-7 better matches the DNA end. The CDR3 length is 12 residues. The germline V gene has CDR1 SGHRS and CDR2 YFSETQ.

CDR3 amino acids: CASSLALGEYNEQFF. In DNA, the CDR3 is TGTGCCAGCAGCTTAGCCTTGGGCGAGTACAATGAGCAGTTCTTC. The chain joins TRBV7-2 to TRBJ2-1; no firm D call. Looked up from germline, CDR1 is SGHTA and CDR2 is FQGNSA. The CDR3 covers 15 residues. Trimming took off 0 bases at V and 4 bases at J, with 10 bases between the two ends.

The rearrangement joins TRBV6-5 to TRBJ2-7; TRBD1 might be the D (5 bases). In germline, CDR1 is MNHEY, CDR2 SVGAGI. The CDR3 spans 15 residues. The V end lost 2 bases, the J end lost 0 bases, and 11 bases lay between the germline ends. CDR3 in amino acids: CASSYEGQSSYEQYF. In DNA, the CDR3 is TGTGCCAGCAGTTACGAAGGACAAAGCTCCTACGAGCAGTACTTC.

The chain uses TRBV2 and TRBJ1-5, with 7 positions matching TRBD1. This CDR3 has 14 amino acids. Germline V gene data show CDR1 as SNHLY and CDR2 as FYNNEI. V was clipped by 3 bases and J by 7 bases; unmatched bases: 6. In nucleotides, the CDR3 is TGTGCCAGCAGTGAGGAGGGGGCTGACCAGCCCCAGCATTTT. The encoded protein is CASSEEGADQPQHF.

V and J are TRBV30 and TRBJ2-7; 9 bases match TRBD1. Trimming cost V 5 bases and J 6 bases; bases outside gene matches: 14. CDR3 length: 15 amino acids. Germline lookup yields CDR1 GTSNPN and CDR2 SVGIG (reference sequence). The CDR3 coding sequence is TGTGCCTGGGATCCCACTGGACAGGGGACGGGCGAGCAGTACTTC. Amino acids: CAWDPTGQGTGEQYF.

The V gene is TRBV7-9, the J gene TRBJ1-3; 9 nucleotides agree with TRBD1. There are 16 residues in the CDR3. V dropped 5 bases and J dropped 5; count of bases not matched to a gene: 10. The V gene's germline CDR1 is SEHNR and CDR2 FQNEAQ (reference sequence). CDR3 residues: CASSTSDRGGRNTIYF. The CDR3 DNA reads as TGTGCCAGCAGCACCTCGGACAGGGGAGGGAGAAACACCATATATTTT.

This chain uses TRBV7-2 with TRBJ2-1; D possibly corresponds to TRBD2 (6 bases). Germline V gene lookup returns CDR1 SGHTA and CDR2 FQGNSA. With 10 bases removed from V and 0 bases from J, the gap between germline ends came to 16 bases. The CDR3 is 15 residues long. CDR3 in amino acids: CAITGGASSYNEQFF. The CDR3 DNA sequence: TGTGCCATCACAGGCGGGGCCAGCTCCTACAATGAGCAGTTCTTC.

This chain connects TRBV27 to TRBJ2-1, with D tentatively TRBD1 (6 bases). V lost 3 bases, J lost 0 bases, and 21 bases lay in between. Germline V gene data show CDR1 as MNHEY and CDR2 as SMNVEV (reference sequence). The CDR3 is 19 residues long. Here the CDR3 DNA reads TGTGCCAGCAGTTTCGGATCCGCAGGGGATTTAAGCTCCTACAATGAGCAGTTCTTC. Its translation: CASSFGSAGDLSSYNEQFF.

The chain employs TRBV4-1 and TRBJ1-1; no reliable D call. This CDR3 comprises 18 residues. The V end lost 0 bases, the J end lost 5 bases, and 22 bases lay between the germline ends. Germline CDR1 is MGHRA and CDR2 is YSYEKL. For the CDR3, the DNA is TGCGCCAGCAGCCAAGATCCCATACCGACTGTGAGAAGAACTGAAGCTTTCTTT. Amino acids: CASSQDPIPTVRRTEAFF.

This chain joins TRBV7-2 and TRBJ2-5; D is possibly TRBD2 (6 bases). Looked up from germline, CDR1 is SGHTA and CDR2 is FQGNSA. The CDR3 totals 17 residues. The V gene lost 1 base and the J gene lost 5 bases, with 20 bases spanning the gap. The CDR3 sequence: CASSLGLLGGAGETQYF. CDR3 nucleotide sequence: TGTGCCAGCAGCTTAGGATTGCTTGGCGGGGCGGGGGAGACCCAGTACTTC.